This T cell receptor (beta chain) was identified during a study of vaccination and CD4 T cells after COVID-19. This clonotype has a handful of counts. What it recognizes is unknown. Time point specified: late sampling 161 to 241 days after vaccination in three convalescent patients. Treatment indicated: approximately nine-day PBMC culture with coronavirus spike peptide pools or control peptides (ViraFEST assay). The CDR3 loop spans 17 amino acids. Trimming cost V 5 bases and J 3 bases; bases outside gene matches: 11. Germline loops: CDR1 DFQATT, CDR2 SNEGSKA (reference sequence). Cultured CD4+ T cells had their DNA profiled by the Oncomine TCR Beta short-read assay. MiXCR, run by TCRdb on the PCR reads, gives a single entry per CDR3 protein. In the table there are tens of thousands of distinct CDR3 sequences, under 40% of which are singletons.

This chain links TRBV20-1 with TRBJ2-5; 14 bases are a match to TRBD2. The clonotype was recovered from a human donor who had recovered from COVID-19. Material: CD4+ T cells from blood, cultured in vitro, obtained about 7 months after SARS-CoV-2 vaccination. The CDR3 DNA follows: TGCAGTGCTGGTGGGGGACTAGCGGGAGAAAGTGAAGAGACCCAGTACTTC. Its protein product is CSAGGGLAGESEETQYF.